Listed below are T cell receptor beta chains from one sample, sequenced in a study of T-cell memory formation after mild COVID-19. In TCRdb, the 5' RACE reads were re-called with MiXCR into one record per CDR3 protein. The sample comprises approximately 100,000 distinct CDR3 sequences, 11% of which are singletons, and roughly 40% rests with the top ten. The source material was PBMCs or a T cell subset sorted from them (not recorded which). All receptors come from a man between 18 and 29 years old who had mild COVID-19 (a few samples of this study predate the infection). Cell type and time point are not known. Each CDR3 is given with its conserved first and last residue. The D gene is left open where the match is weak. Expanded clones are given a class, and other clones once, few, many or no size at all.

NA	TRBV20-1	TRBD1	TRBJ2-2	TGCAGTGCTAGTTGGGTACAGGGGGCGAACACCGGGGAGCTGTTTTTT	CSASWVQGANTGELFF
many	TRBV21-1	NA	TRBJ2-4	TGTGCCAGCAGCACCAACGGGGTGGGGCAGGACCGCAAAAACATTCAGTACTTC	CASSTNGVGQDRKNIQYF
NA	TRBV7-2	NA	TRBJ1-1	TGTGCCAGCAGCTTATCCTTGACAGGGAACACTGAAGCTTTCTTT	CASSLSLTGNTEAFF
NA	TRBV24-1	NA	TRBJ1-1	TGTGCCACCCGAGACCTAACAGGGAACACTGAAGCTTTCTTT	CATRDLTGNTEAFF
few	TRBV5-1	NA	TRBJ1-2	TGCGCCAGCAGCCCAACGTCAGTATTGGGCTACACCTTC	CASSPTSVLGYTF
many	TRBV6-5	NA	TRBJ1-6	TGTGCCAGCAGCCAGTACACAGGGAGATCTTCACCCCTCCACTTT	CASSQYTGRSSPLHF
NA	TRBV12-3/TRBV12-4	TRBD2	TRBJ2-3	TGTGCCAGCAGTTCCCCATCTAGCGGGGGGGCCAAAGATACGCAGTATTTT	CASSSPSSGGAKDTQYF
NA	TRBV12-3/TRBV12-4	NA	TRBJ2-4	TGTGCCAGCAGTTTTATAGGGAACATTCAGTACTTC	CASSFIGNIQYF
many	TRBV5-1	TRBD1	TRBJ2-7	TGCGCCAGCAGCGTGGAACAGGGGTTGAAGTCCTACGAGCAGTACTTC	CASSVEQGLKSYEQYF
NA	TRBV5-6	NA	TRBJ2-1	TGTGCCAGCAGCTTGGCCGGGGGCCCCTCCTACAATGAGCAGTTCTTC	CASSLAGGPSYNEQFF
NA	TRBV29-1	TRBD1	TRBJ2-7	TGCAGCGTGAAAAAGACAGGGACCTACGAGCAGTACTTC	CSVKKTGTYEQYF
once	TRBV25-1	NA	TRBJ2-4	TGTGCCAGCAGTCTCAGGGCGATAGCCAAAAACATTCAGTACTTC	CASSLRAIAKNIQYF
NA	TRBV29-1	TRBD2	TRBJ2-1	TGCAGCGTTTTGGTGACTAGCGGGGGGGCACAGGAGCAGTTCTTC	CSVLVTSGGAQEQFF
many	TRBV7-2	TRBD2	TRBJ2-7	TGTGCCAGCAGCTTCCGACTAGCGGGGGGCCTCTACGAGCAGTACTTC	CASSFRLAGGLYEQYF
NA	TRBV7-9	NA	TRBJ1-3	TGTGCCAGCAGCTTAGGTACAGGGTCGACTGGAAACACCATATATTTT	CASSLGTGSTGNTIYF
NA	TRBV12-3/TRBV12-4	TRBD2	TRBJ2-2	TGTGCCAGCAGTTTAGCGATACTAGCGGGGGGGCGCACCGGGGAGCTGTTTTTT	CASSLAILAGGRTGELFF
NA	TRBV20-1	TRBD1	TRBJ1-4	TGCAGTGCCCCAATATTAGGGACAGTAAATGAAAAACTGTTTTTT	CSAPILGTVNEKLFF
NA	TRBV29-1	NA	TRBJ1-5	TGCAGCGCCCCCGTGGGAGGGGAGAGCAATCAGCCCCAGCATTTT	CSAPVGGESNQPQHF
many	TRBV29-1	NA	TRBJ1-2	TGCAGCACTTTAGGGGACACTAACTATGGCTACACCTTC	CSTLGDTNYGYTF
NA	TRBV5-6	TRBD1	TRBJ2-5	TGTGCCAGCAGCTTGGGGGAAAGGGACAGGGGGCATTCGGAGACCCAGTACTTC	CASSLGERDRGHSETQYF
few	TRBV12-3/TRBV12-4	TRBD1	TRBJ1-1	TGTGCCAGCAGTCCCCGACAGGGAATGAACACTGAAGCTTTCTTT	CASSPRQGMNTEAFF
few	TRBV12-3/TRBV12-4	NA	TRBJ1-5	TGTGCCAGCAGTTCGAACAATCAGCCCCAGCATTTT	CASSSNNQPQHF
few	TRBV5-1	NA	TRBJ1-1	TGCGCCAGCAGCTTGTATAGGTTGAACACTGAAGCTTTCTTT	CASSLYRLNTEAFF
few	TRBV4-1	TRBD1	TRBJ1-2	TGCGCCAGCAATACAGGGGGCTATGGCTACACCTTC	CASNTGGYGYTF
many	TRBV5-6	NA	TRBJ2-3	TGTGCCAGCAGCTTGGGACGCAGCACAGATACGCAGTATTTT	CASSLGRSTDTQYF
NA	TRBV4-3	NA	TRBJ2-2	TGCGCCAGCAGCCAAGATCTGGCTGACACCGGGGAGCTGTTTTTT	CASSQDLADTGELFF
NA	TRBV29-1	NA	TRBJ2-1	TGCAGCGTTGCCCGGGACACGAACAATGAGCAGTTCTTC	CSVARDTNNEQFF
NA	TRBV4-3	NA	TRBJ2-2	TGCGCCAGCAGCCAAGATTCTCCCGGGGAGCTGTTTTTT	CASSQDSPGELFF
many	TRBV4-3	NA	TRBJ2-6	TGCGCCAGCAGCCAAGATCTGAAAGGTTCCGGGGCCAACGTCCTGACTTTC	CASSQDLKGSGANVLTF
NA	TRBV29-1	TRBD1	TRBJ2-3	TGCAGCGTTGAAGATTGGGGACAGGGGCGATCAGATACGCAGTATTTT	CSVEDWGQGRSDTQYF
NA	TRBV6-2/TRBV6-3	NA	TRBJ1-1	TGTGCCAGCACCTGGGGCTGGGTCACTGAAGCTTTCTTT	CASTWGWVTEAFF
few	TRBV7-9	NA	TRBJ2-3	TGTGCCAGCAGCGGATTCAGGAGCGGGACAGCCTACGCAGATACGCAGTATTTT	CASSGFRSGTAYADTQYF
NA	TRBV7-9	NA	TRBJ2-2	TGTGCCAGCAGAAAAAGGGGGGCCGGGGAGCTGTTTTTT	CASRKRGAGELFF
many	TRBV4-1	NA	TRBJ2-5	TGCGCCAGCAGCCAAGAAGGCCGGGGAGAGACCCAGTACTTC	CASSQEGRGETQYF
few	TRBV28	TRBD1	TRBJ2-5	TGTGCCAGCGCCAATACCGGGACAGACCAAGAGACCCAGTACTTC	CASANTGTDQETQYF
NA	TRBV5-5	NA	TRBJ1-1	TGTGCCAGCAGAGAGGTGACAGGCCCCGAAGCTTTCTTT	CASREVTGPEAFF
NA	TRBV12-3/TRBV12-4	NA	TRBJ2-5	TGTGCCAGCAGCCGAGCGGTAGAGTACCAAGAGACCCAGTACTTC	CASSRAVEYQETQYF
NA	TRBV3-1	TRBD1	TRBJ1-5	TGTGCCAGCAGCCCGGGACAGAGAAATCAGCCCCAGCATTTT	CASSPGQRNQPQHF
NA	TRBV27	NA	TRBJ2-4	TGTGCCAGCAGTTTATTGGGACACTTAGCCAAAAACATTCAGTACTTC	CASSLLGHLAKNIQYF
few	TRBV6-2/TRBV6-3	NA	TRBJ2-2	TGTGCCAGCAGTTACTCGCAGGGTTCGGGGGAGCTGTTTTTT	CASSYSQGSGELFF
NA	TRBV5-1	NA	TRBJ1-5	TGCGCCAGCAGCTTGGCCGCGGATCAGCCCAAGCATTTT	CASSLAADQPKHF
few	TRBV29-1	NA	TRBJ2-3	TGCAGCGTAACCTCAGATACGCAGTATTTT	CSVTSDTQYF
once	TRBV4-3	NA	TRBJ1-5	TGCGCCAGCAGCCAAGATGTAGGGGGGCTTCAGCCCCAGCATTTT	CASSQDVGGLQPQHF
few	TRBV4-1	NA	TRBJ1-2	TGCGCCAGCAGCCATCCCGACGGATCTCACTATGGCTACACCTTC	CASSHPDGSHYGYTF
few	TRBV5-1	NA	TRBJ2-5	TGCGCCAGCAAACGGGGAGAGACCCAGTACTTC	CASKRGETQYF
NA	TRBV11-2	NA	TRBJ2-1	TGTGCCAGCAGCTGGACTTCCTACAATGAGCAGTTCTTC	CASSWTSYNEQFF
NA	TRBV5-1	NA	TRBJ2-5	TGCGCCAGCAGCTTGGTCGGGGGCGGGCAAGAGACCCAGTACTTC	CASSLVGGGQETQYF
many	TRBV20-1	TRBD1	TRBJ1-2	TGCAGTGCTCCCGACAGGGACCTCTATGGCTACACCTTC	CSAPDRDLYGYTF
NA	TRBV12-3/TRBV12-4	TRBD1	TRBJ2-5	TGTGCCAGCAGTACCCCCGGGACAGAGCAAGAGACCCAGTACTTC	CASSTPGTEQETQYF